These 28 T cell receptor beta chains came from one sample sequenced in a study of T-cell reconstitution after alpha-beta-depleted transplantation in children. Preparation of the TCRbeta library was carried out with unique molecular identifiers. TCRdb redid the calling of the PCR reads with MiXCR, one entry per CDR3 protein. The table lists hundreds of thousands of distinct CDR3 sequences, about an eighth of them singletons, with roughly 0.84% in the top ten. Sequenced material: PBMCs, taken before TCRalphabeta/CD19-depleted stem cell transplant. The receptors stem from a girl aged 2 to 10 with congenital amegakaryocytic thrombocytopenia, due to receive a stem cell transplant.

This clonotype has a count of ten or more. This chain uses TRBV12-3 or TRBV12-4 with TRBJ2-5, with no clear D. Between the trimmed V and J ends, which lost 2 bases and 5 bases, there was a span of 9 bases. The CDR3 loop spans 13 amino acids. The chain's CDR3 is CASSLRVAETQYF. CDR3 nucleotide sequence: TGTGCCAGCAGTTTACGGGTTGCGGAGACCCAGTACTTC.

The chain joins TRBV20-1 to TRBJ1-5; maybe TRBD1 (6 bases). Germline values: CDR1 DFQATT, CDR2 SNEGSKA (reference sequence). The CDR3 covers 13 residues. The V gene lost 6 bases and the J gene lost 2 bases, with 11 bases spanning the gap. CDR3: CSAVGGGNQPQHF. CDR3 nucleotides: TGCAGTGCGGTTGGGGGCGGCAATCAGCCCCAGCATTTT.

The rearrangement uses TRBV11-2 and TRBJ2-1; possible D gene TRBD1, 6 bases. V lost 5 bases, J lost 8 bases, and 16 bases lay in between. The germline V gene has CDR1 SGHAT and CDR2 FQNNGV. The CDR3 spans 14 residues. The CDR3 DNA sequence: TGTGCCAGCAGCGTAGGTCAGGGGTCCGATGAGCAGTTCTTC. Translating it yields CASSVGQGSDEQFF.

This clonotype was picked up many times. The chain uses TRBV5-1 and TRBJ2-2, with D tentatively TRBD1 (6 bases). The germline gives CDR1 SGHRS, CDR2 YFSETQ. This CDR3 has 14 residues. Trimming cost V 7 bases and J 5 bases, with 15 bases left between them. DNA for the CDR3: TGCGCCAGCTCCCAGGACAGAGTTACCGGGGAGCTGTTTTTT. Its protein product is CASSQDRVTGELFF.

Many counts were recorded for this clonotype. The chain couples TRBV9 to TRBJ2-1, with D maybe TRBD2 (6 bases). The CDR3 extends over 14 amino acids. In germline, CDR1 is SGDLS, CDR2 YYNGEE. Trimming took 0 bases from V and 3 from J, leaving 7 bases between them. DNA of the CDR3: TGTGCCAGCAGCGTAGGCGGGGACTACAATGAGCAGTTCTTC. Its translation is CASSVGGDYNEQFF.

In its sample, this clonotype was seen a few times. The genes are TRBV29-1 and TRBJ2-5; a possible D gene is TRBD2 (7 bases). The CDR3 totals 13 residues. The V gene's germline CDR1 is SQVTM and CDR2 ANQGSEA. V gave up 7 bases and J gave up 3 bases, with 15 bases separating them. CDR3 amino acids: CSAVQGTKETQYF. DNA for the CDR3: TGCAGCGCGGTCCAGGGGACTAAAGAGACCCAGTACTTC.

This clonotype was observed many times. This chain joins TRBV29-1 and TRBJ2-7; 8 bases line up with TRBD2. The CDR3 has 15 residues. Germline V lookup: CDR1 SQVTM, CDR2 ANQGSEA. V was clipped by 6 bases and J by 3 bases; unmatched bases: 13. The CDR3 protein is CSVTRGSGSFYEQYF. The CDR3 DNA reads as TGCAGCGTAACCCGGGGCAGCGGGAGTTTCTACGAGCAGTACTTC.

This clonotype appeared many times. The V and J genes are TRBV20-1 and TRBJ1-1; 8 bases fit TRBD1. V lost 6 bases, J lost 0 bases, and 6 bases stayed unmatched. Germline V gene lookup returns CDR1 DFQATT and CDR2 SNEGSKA (reference sequence). The CDR3 has 14 amino acids. The CDR3 nucleotides read TGCAGTGCAAGCAGGGGGCCGATGAACACTGAAGCTTTCTTT. Amino acid sequence: CSASRGPMNTEAFF.

There are many counts of this clonotype. The V and J genes are TRBV10-3 and TRBJ2-3, with a possible D match to TRBD2 (6 bases). This CDR3 has 15 amino acids. Germline V gene sequence: CDR1 ENHRY, CDR2 SYGVKD. Trimming pared 2 bases from V and 9 bases from J, leaving 18 bases between. CDR3 sequence: CAISEDAGSGRTQYF. The CDR3 DNA reads as TGTGCCATCAGTGAGGATGCGGGGTCTGGTCGGACGCAGTATTTT.

This clonotype was observed at least ten times. The chain employs TRBV27 and TRBJ1-1; 8 bases fit TRBD1. The J segment lost 5 bases and the V segment lost 2 bases, leaving 4 bases of the junction unmatched. Germline assignment: CDR1 MNHEY and CDR2 SMNVEV (reference sequence). CDR3 size: 14 residues. CDR3 sequence (DNA): TGTGCCAGCAGTTTACAGGGGGCTGCAACTGAAGCTTTCTTT. Encoded protein: CASSLQGAATEAFF.

This clonotype has more than one count but fewer than ten. The chain has TRBV5-1 and TRBJ2-4; TRBD2 is a possible D gene (6 bases). The CDR3 sequence is 19 residues long. Trimming shortened V by 0 bases and J by 0 bases, and 19 bases separated the two germline ends. From germline, CDR1 is SGHRS and CDR2 YFSETQ. The CDR3 bases are TGCGCCAGCAGCTTGGATACGGGCGGGGAAGTCTTAGCCAAAAACATTCAGTACTTC. Translation gives CASSLDTGGEVLAKNIQYF.

This clonotype was counted ten times or more. The chain links TRBV3-1 to TRBJ2-1; D gene ambiguous. CDR1 and CDR2 from the germline V gene are LGHDT and YNNKEL (reference sequence). The length of the CDR3 is 15 residues. V was trimmed by 0 bases and J by 1 base, leaving 7 bases between them. The DNA of the CDR3 is TGTGCCAGCAGCCAAGATTTTCGGTCCTACAATGAGCAGTTCTTC. Translated: CASSQDFRSYNEQFF.

This clonotype was found many times. The rearrangement links TRBV29-1 to TRBJ2-1; 11 bases align to TRBD2. V shed 5 bases and J 5 bases; nucleotides not matched to a gene: 2. The CDR3 is 13 amino acids. Germline loops: CDR1 SQVTM, CDR2 ANQGSEA. The CDR3 region is CSVLAGGHNEQFF. In nucleotides, the CDR3 is TGCAGCGTTTTAGCGGGAGGGCACAATGAGCAGTTCTTC.

A remark on this clonotype: Likely a read error: the CDR3 ends without its conserved phenylalanine or tryptophan. This chain joins TRBV12-3 or TRBV12-4 and TRBJ2-7; D is ambiguous. Trimming took off 6 bases at V and 3 bases at J, with 15 bases between the two ends. This CDR3 contains 14 residues. The CDR3, as DNA: TGTGCCAGCAGCCGGACCCTACAGAGCTACGAGCAGTACTTG. As protein: CASSRTLQSYEQYL.

The rearrangement links TRBV25-1 to TRBJ1-1; D is undetermined. V was clipped by 0 bases and J by 9 bases, with 8 bases between them. The CDR3 consists of 12 residues. The V gene's germline CDR1 is MGHDK and CDR2 SYGVNS. CDR3 in DNA: TGTGCCAGCAGTGAATATCAAGGAAAAGCTTTCTTT. It yields the protein CASSEYQGKAFF.

In this sample, this clonotype turned up many times. The chain couples TRBV27 to TRBJ2-6; 7 bases map to TRBD1. V gave up 3 bases and J gave up 4 bases; unmatched junction bases: 6. CDR1 MNHEY and CDR2 SMNVEV come from the germline V gene (reference sequence). The CDR3 loop spans 16 amino acids. The DNA of the CDR3 is TGTGCCAGCAGTTTCACAGGGGTGGAAGGGGCCAACGTCCTGACTTTC. It codes for CASSFTGVEGANVLTF.

This clonotype was counted ten times or more. The rearrangement joins TRBV29-1 to TRBJ2-4; a weak D match, TRBD2 (6 bases). The germline CDR1 and CDR2 sequences are SQVTM and ANQGSEA. The CDR3 has 17 residues. Trimming stripped 7 bases from V and 0 bases from J, with 22 bases between. The chain's CDR3 is CSAAGLNKILAKNIQYF. DNA for the CDR3: TGCAGCGCCGCGGGACTCAATAAGATTCTAGCCAAAAACATTCAGTACTTC. Full variable domain (missing parts from reference TRBV29-1 and TRBJ2-4): SAVISQKPSRDICQRGTSLTIQCQVDSQVTMMFWYRQQPGQSLTLIATANQGSEATYESGFVIDKFPISRPNLTFSTLTVSNMSPEDSSIYLCSAAGLNKILAKNIQYFGAGTRLSVL.

This clonotype was picked up many times. The genes are TRBV5-1 and TRBJ1-1; D is unclear. The germline V gene encodes CDR1 SGHRS and CDR2 YFSETQ. Trimming left V 4 bases short and J 4 bases short, with 8 bases between. The CDR3 has 12 amino acids. The CDR3 reads CASSVWGTEAFF. The CDR3 DNA follows: TGCGCCAGCAGCGTCTGGGGCACTGAAGCTTTCTTT.

The chain links TRBV15 to TRBJ2-6; 9 bases align to TRBD1. Germline CDR1 is LNHNV and CDR2 is YYDKDF (reference sequence). This CDR3 contains 18 residues. After removal of 3 bases from V and 0 bases from J, the junction contained 6 bases not matched to a gene. The CDR3 DNA is TGTGCCACCAGCAGGATGGGACAGGGCTTCTCTGGGGCCAACGTCCTGACTTTC. Protein product: CATSRMGQGFSGANVLTF.

A remark on this clonotype: A much larger clonotype is one base distant, so this may be a read error. The conserved phenylalanine or tryptophan is not found at the CDR3 terminus, so this likely reflects a read error. The genes are TRBV10-3 and TRBJ2-7; the D gene could be TRBD1 or TRBD2 (5 bases each). V gave up 7 bases and J gave up 6 bases, with 19 bases separating them. The V gene's germline CDR1 is ENHRY and CDR2 SYGVKD. This CDR3 contains 14 residues. The CDR3 is CAIKEGTEFGEQYS. CDR3 coding DNA: TGTGCCATCAAAGAAGGGACGGAATTCGGCGAGCAGTACTCC.

This clonotype was found once. This chain links TRBV5-1 with TRBJ1-2; maybe TRBD1 (6 bases). Germline V CDR1 and CDR2: SGHRS, YFSETQ. V dropped 4 bases and J dropped 4 bases, with 14 bases sitting between them. The CDR3 sequence is 14 residues long. The CDR3 protein is CASSAGVAVYGYTF. The CDR3 nucleotides are TGCGCCAGCAGCGCAGGGGTGGCTGTCTATGGCTACACCTTC.

A few counts support this clonotype. This chain joins TRBV27 and TRBJ2-7; D might be TRBD1 (6 bases). The CDR3 extends over 14 amino acids. The germline V gene encodes CDR1 MNHEY and CDR2 SMNVEV (reference sequence). The V end was cut by 8 bases, the J end by 0 bases, with 14 bases between. In DNA form, the CDR3 reads TGTGCCAGCCCCACAGGGCCCCCCTCCTACGAGCAGTACTTC. Translating it yields CASPTGPPSYEQYF.

This clonotype was seen at least ten times. This rearrangement joins TRBV6-1 to TRBJ2-3; 10 bases align to TRBD2. The V gene end was trimmed by 8 bases and the J gene end by 1 base; junction bases not matched to a gene: 3. The CDR3 spans 14 residues. The V gene's germline CDR1 is MNHNS and CDR2 SASEGT. This chain's CDR3 is CASAGTSGTDTQYF. In DNA, the CDR3 is TGTGCCAGCGCTGGGACTAGCGGCACAGATACGCAGTATTTT.

This clonotype was counted many times. The rearrangement links TRBV4-2 to TRBJ1-5; no firm D call. CDR1 LGHNA and CDR2 YNFKEQ come from the germline V gene. V was cut by 0 bases and J by 6 bases, with 12 bases left in between. The CDR3 spans 15 residues. In DNA form, the CDR3 reads TGTGCCAGCAGCCAAGATCTTTACAGACCTCAGCCCCAGCATTTT. This sequence encodes CASSQDLYRPQPQHF.

This clonotype was seen more than once but under ten times. The chain carries TRBV11-2 and TRBJ2-3; D gene uncertain. The CDR3 has 16 residues. Germline assignment: CDR1 SGHAT and CDR2 FQNNGV. V lost 1 base and J lost 4, with 15 bases in between. The CDR3 loop is CASSLVLQGLADTQYF. CDR3 nucleotide sequence: TGTGCCAGCAGCTTAGTCCTCCAAGGGTTGGCAGATACGCAGTATTTT.

This clonotype was picked up many times. The J gene is TRBJ1-5, the V gene TRBV20-1, with 8 bases that match TRBD1. The CDR3 covers 13 residues. CDR1 and CDR2 (germline): DFQATT, SNEGSKA (reference sequence). Germline trimming cut 7 bases from V and 4 bases from J; bases unmatched to any gene: 6. Here the CDR3 reads CSGTGQVNQPQHF. The CDR3, as DNA: TGCAGTGGGACGGGACAGGTTAATCAGCCCCAGCATTTT.

V and J are TRBV7-8 and TRBJ2-3; 8 bases are shared with TRBD2. Germline trimming cut 1 base from V and 2 bases from J; bases unmatched to any gene: 5. This CDR3 has 16 residues. The germline V gene encodes CDR1 SGHVS and CDR2 FQNEAQ. CDR3 in DNA: TGTGCCAGCAGCTTAGGGCCGACTAGCGTCACAGATACGCAGTATTTT. Its translation is CASSLGPTSVTDTQYF.

This clonotype was counted at least ten times. The chain recombines TRBV5-4 with TRBJ2-7; the match to TRBD2 covers 11 bases. With V trimmed by 4 bases and J by 2 bases, 5 bases remained unmatched. This CDR3 spans 15 amino acids. The germline CDR1 and CDR2 sequences are SGHNT and YYREEE (reference sequence). This CDR3 is CASSALTSGAYEQYF. CDR3 sequence (DNA): TGTGCCAGCAGCGCCCTGACTAGCGGGGCCTACGAGCAGTACTTC.